This T cell receptor (beta chain) was retrieved from a study of CD8 T cells in ankylosing spondylitis. TCRdb itself ran the 5' RACE reads through MiXCR, one entry per CDR3 protein. The data show a few hundred thousand distinct CDR3 sequences, 20% seen once. This CDR3 is built from 16 residues. Germline CDR1 and CDR2: DFQATT and SNEGSKA (reference sequence). V lost 1 base, J lost 4 bases, and 16 bases lay in between. Notes on this clonotype: Its cognate antigen is unknown.

General study findings and limits: Typical of ankylosing spondylitis blood, it appeared, was a TCR beta motif of fewer than 10 highly homologous variants.

The clonotype was recovered from a male donor with ankylosing spondylitis or in good health (not recorded which). Sequencing was performed on blood, either unsorted or a sorted T cell fraction (not recorded which). The chain has TRBV20-1 and TRBJ2-2; D is perhaps TRBD1 (6 bases). CDR3 region: CSARAGQGRFTGELFF. CDR3 DNA: TGCAGTGCTAGAGCCGGTCAGGGGCGGTTCACCGGGGAGCTGTTTTTT.